The source of this T cell receptor beta chain is a study of T-cell memory formation after mild COVID-19. Findings of the study overall: Contracting clones, day 15 to 85, had balanced CD4/CD8, and later expanders favored CD4+. Of the contracting clones, CD4+ ones lay mainly in CM and EM, and CD8+ ones in EMRA.

There are 13 residues in the CDR3. The germline CDR1 and CDR2 sequences are SSHAT and FNYEAQ (reference sequence). V lost 1 base, J lost 6 bases, and 6 bases lay in between. One entry per CDR3 protein, called by TCRdb with MiXCR from the 5' RACE reads. Of roughly 370,000 distinct CDR3 sequences listed, about 16% were seen once; the top ten hold 20% to 25%. The table lists this clonotype with a few counts. Its antigen is unidentified. Sequences were obtained from PBMCs or a T cell subset sorted from them (not recorded which). This clonotype originated in a man aged 18-30 years who had mild COVID-19 (a few samples of this study predate the infection). Cell type and time point are not known. The V and J genes are TRBV7-7 and TRBJ2-2; D not certain. CDR3 region: CASSLEISGELFF. CDR3 sequence (DNA): TGTGCCAGCAGCTTAGAGATCTCCGGGGAGCTGTTTTTT.